The clone carrying this T cell receptor (beta chain) was seen more than once but under ten times. Following extraction, RNA underwent reverse transcription to cDNA, which served as the sequencing template. Libraries were prepared by immunoSEQ multiplex PCR; TCRdb keeps only in-frame clonotypes and omits some of them. The table has 120,000 to 150,000 clones, approximately 45% seen once; the top ten hold 6% to 7%. This entry is derived from a study of CD8+ T cells in alopecia areata. Across the study: The study gave treated patients oral tofacitinib at 5 to 10 mg twice daily.

Trimming took off 4 bases at V and 4 bases at J, with 8 bases between the two ends. Germline CDR1 reads KGHSH; CDR2 reads LQKENI. There are 13 residues in the CDR3. This TCR came from a human donor with alopecia areata. V is TRBV18 and J is TRBJ1-5, with D uncertain. The sample taken for sequencing was CD4+ T cells sorted from blood. The CDR3 reads CASSRGPNQPQHF. In DNA form, the CDR3 reads TGTGCCAGCTCACGAGGGCCTAATCAGCCCCAGCATTTT. Combining the CDR3 with reference TRBV18 and TRBJ1-5 gives the whole variable domain NAGVMQNPRHLVRRRGQEARLRCSPMKGHSHVYWYRQLPEEGLKFMVYLQKENIIDESGMPKERFSAEFPKEGPSILRIQQVVRGDSAAYFCASSRGPNQPQHFGDGTRLSIL.